The subject of this entry is one T cell receptor beta chain. This clone has just one count. This receptor's antigen is unknown. Base quality data are lacking; no much larger clone is found one base away. The library relied on the immunoSEQ multiplex PCR assay. Imported from immuneACCESS, the table was reduced by TCRdb to in-frame sequences with V and J called. These copies leave out some clones; in studies compared against another copy, an unresolved V gene accounts for under half, and the cause of the remainder is not known. This sample comprises roughly 93,000 clones, approximately 88% of them detected only once. Of the sample, about 10% falls within the top ten clones. The data were taken from a study of control samples from healthy donors and cancer patients (dated by TCRdb to about 2020). CDR1 and CDR2, looked up from the germline V gene, are MDHEN and SYDVKM. Its CDR3 holds 14 amino acids, cysteine through phenylalanine. The sequence is cut down to CDR3 DNA, 42 bases in frame from base 1. The V end loses 2 bases and the J end loses 4 bases, and a stretch of 10 bases separates them.

Sequencing used PBMCs. The chain uses TRBV28 and TRBJ2-3; the D segment might be TRBD1 or TRBD2, since each matches 6 bases. The TCR was taken from a woman in her forties or fifties with colorectal cancer. Here the CDR3 is given as CASSLRRGADTQYF. The sequenced DNA: TGTGCCAGCAGTTTAAGAAGGGGGGCAGATACGCAGTATTTT.